The 24 T cell receptor beta chains below all came from one sample that was sequenced in a study of chemoradiotherapy in HPV16-positive cancers. Clones were sequenced by immunoSEQ multiplex PCR, and TCRdb holds only the in-frame ones, with some missing. This table holds around 17,000 clones, 65% to 80% found once. The material sequenced was tumor tissue, taken from a patient who underwent chemoradiotherapy. The origin of the receptors is a human donor with HPV-associated anogenital cancer.

CDR3 sequence: CASSQGAYGNTIYF. In DNA, the CDR3 is TGTGCCAGCAGCCAGGGGGCTTATGGAAACACCATATATTTT. J is TRBJ1-3 and V is TRBV6-5, with 8 bases matching TRBD1. This CDR3 spans 14 amino acids. The germline V gene encodes CDR1 MNHEY and CDR2 SVGAGI. The V gene end was trimmed by 6 bases and the J gene end by 3 bases; junction bases not matched to a gene: 4.

The chain carries TRBV19 and TRBJ2-7, with D perhaps TRBD2 (6 bases). The CDR3 sequence is 14 residues long. With 4 bases removed from V and 7 bases from J, the gap between germline ends came to 17 bases. Germline V lookup: CDR1 LNHDA, CDR2 SQIVND (reference sequence). Here the CDR3 DNA reads TGTGCCAGTAGTAGCCGGGACTTCTTGGGGGAGCAGTACTTC. It codes for CASSSRDFLGEQYF.

This clone came up a few times. The chain is built from TRBV30 and TRBJ2-5; 10 bases line up with TRBD2. V shed 3 bases and J 3 bases; nucleotides not matched to a gene: 4. CDR1 and CDR2 from the germline V gene are GTSNPN and SVGIG (reference sequence). The CDR3 covers 14 residues. This CDR3 reads CAWSAGTSEETQYF. The CDR3, as DNA: TGTGCCTGGAGCGCCGGGACTAGCGAAGAGACCCAGTACTTC.

The rearrangement uses TRBV5-4 and TRBJ2-2; D uncertain. V dropped 7 bases and J dropped 0 bases, with 13 bases sitting between them. The CDR3 loop spans 15 amino acids. Germline lookup yields CDR1 SGHNT and CDR2 YYREEE (reference sequence). Here the CDR3 DNA reads TGTGCCAGCTCGATTGACGGGCCGAACACCGGGGAGCTGTTTTTT. Translating gives CASSIDGPNTGELFF.

This chain uses TRBV5-1 with TRBJ2-3, with D maybe TRBD1 (5 bases). V gave up 3 bases and J gave up 7 bases, with 9 bases separating them. Per the germline V gene, CDR1 is SGHRS and CDR2 is YFSETQ. There are 12 residues in the CDR3. CDR3 DNA: TGCGCCAGCAGCTACCAGGGTAATACGCAGTATTTT. It translates to CASSYQGNTQYF.

This rearrangement joins TRBV28 to TRBJ1-2, with unresolved D. Germline-derived CDR1 and CDR2 are MDHEN and SYDVKM. V dropped 3 bases and J dropped 5 bases, with 7 bases sitting between them. The CDR3 spans 12 residues. Here the CDR3 DNA reads TGTGCCAGCAGTTTCCTGGGATATGGCTACACCTTC. Translating gives CASSFLGYGYTF.

The V gene is TRBV6-1, the J gene TRBJ1-1, with 11 bases identical to TRBD1. In germline, CDR1 is MNHNS, CDR2 SASEGT. The CDR3 contains 14 residues. Trimming removed 8 bases from V and 6 bases from J; junction bases left unmatched: 8. CDR3 sequence (DNA): TGTGCCAGCGGAGGGACAGGGGGTTTTGCTGAAGCTTTCTTT. Its translation: CASGGTGGFAEAFF.

CDR3 sequence: CASAPGQGLGYTF. In DNA form, the CDR3 reads TGTGCCAGCGCGCCGGGGCAGGGGCTCGGCTACACCTTC. The chain is built from TRBV9 and TRBJ1-2, with a weak D call TRBD1 (6 bases). The CDR3 extends over 13 amino acids. Germline V CDR1 and CDR2: SGDLS, YYNGEE. The ends were cut back, 7 bases at V and 8 bases at J, with 18 bases in the middle.

The chain couples TRBV9 to TRBJ1-1, with D tentatively TRBD1 (5 bases). Germline values: CDR1 SGDLS, CDR2 YYNGEE. This CDR3 has 14 residues. The V end was cut by 0 bases, the J end by 3 bases, with 9 bases between. CDR3 sequence reads: CASSVVMGDTEAFF. Here the CDR3 DNA reads TGTGCCAGCAGCGTAGTAATGGGGGACACTGAAGCTTTCTTT. Complete variable domain (other parts from reference TRBV9 and TRBJ1-1): DSGVTQTPKHLITATGQRVTLRCSPRSGDLSVYWYQQSLDQGLQFLIQYYNGEERAKGNILERFSAQQFPDLHSELNLSSLELGDSALYFCASSVVMGDTEAFFGQGTRLTVV.

V gene TRBV7-6 combines with J gene TRBJ2-3; TRBD1 or TRBD2 may be the D gene (5 bases each). Trimming shortened V by 5 bases and J by 8 bases, and 8 bases separated the two germline ends. Germline assignment: CDR1 SGHVS and CDR2 FNYEAQ. The CDR3 loop spans 11 amino acids. The CDR3 protein is CASSQGATQYF. The CDR3 DNA reads as TGTGCCAGCAGCCAGGGAGCTACGCAGTATTTT.

The chain is built from TRBV29-1 and TRBJ2-7; D may be TRBD1 (6 bases). Germline values: CDR1 SQVTM, CDR2 ANQGSEA. This CDR3 contains 11 residues. V was cut by 6 bases and J by 7 bases, with 13 bases left in between. CDR3 nucleotides: TGCAGCGTGGCGGACAGAGGGGAGCAGTACTTC. It specifies CSVADRGEQYF.

This clone was picked up a small number of times. The CDR3 DNA sequence: TGTGCCAGCAGCTCCCGACTGGGACCCTACGAGCAGTACTTC. It codes for CASSSRLGPYEQYF. The chain joins TRBV7-8 to TRBJ2-7; D tentatively fits TRBD1 or TRBD2 (5 bases each). This CDR3 spans 14 amino acids. Trimming cost V 4 bases and J 2 bases, with 12 bases left between them. The V gene's germline CDR1 is SGHVS and CDR2 FQNEAQ.

The CDR3 is CASRQGSVYEQYF. CDR3 DNA sequence: TGTGCCAGCAGACAAGGGTCGGTTTACGAGCAGTACTTC. V is TRBV2 and J is TRBJ2-7; D is undetermined. CDR1 SNHLY and CDR2 FYNNEI come from the germline V gene. The CDR3 has 13 residues. Trimming pared 6 bases from V and 4 bases from J, leaving 13 bases between.

This clone turned up a few times. The chain joins TRBV9 to TRBJ1-2; D not resolved. The V gene lost 3 bases and the J gene lost 2 bases, with 5 bases spanning the gap. The length of the CDR3 is 12 residues. Germline V CDR1 and CDR2: SGDLS, YYNGEE. Here the CDR3 reads CASSARNYGYTF. In nucleotides, the CDR3 is TGTGCCAGCAGCGCCCGAAACTATGGCTACACCTTC.

The chain couples TRBV6-1 to TRBJ1-5; maybe TRBD1 (5 bases). Germline V CDR1 and CDR2: MNHNS, SASEGT. With 8 bases removed from V and 5 bases from J, the gap between germline ends came to 16 bases. The CDR3 consists of 14 residues. The CDR3 nucleotides are TGTGCCAGCGAGCCCACGGACACTCATCAGCCCCAGCATTTT. It translates to CASEPTDTHQPQHF.

V gene TRBV29-1 combines with J gene TRBJ2-5, with 10 bases that match TRBD2. The J segment lost 2 bases and the V segment lost 7 bases, leaving 1 base of the junction unmatched. This CDR3 has 12 residues. Looked up from germline, CDR1 is SQVTM and CDR2 is ANQGSEA. This CDR3 reads CSALAGQETQYF. The CDR3 nucleotides are TGCAGCGCACTAGCGGGGCAAGAGACCCAGTACTTC.

V and J are TRBV7-9 and TRBJ1-4, with D perhaps TRBD1 (5 bases). The CDR3 extends over 14 amino acids. Germline-derived CDR1 and CDR2 are SEHNR and FQNEAQ (reference sequence). Deletions cut 1 base from V and 7 bases from J, with 10 bases between. The CDR3 DNA is TGTGCCAGCAGCTTAGTAGGGGTGGCTGAAAAACTGTTTTTT. Translated: CASSLVGVAEKLFF.

The chain is built from TRBV30 and TRBJ1-4; D is unclear. V gave up 3 bases and J gave up 8 bases, with 10 bases separating them. Germline CDR1 and CDR2: GTSNPN and SVGIG (reference sequence). There are 12 residues in the CDR3. The CDR3 nucleotides read TGTGCCTGGAGCGACATCAAGGAAAAACTGTTTTTT. Its translation: CAWSDIKEKLFF.

V gene TRBV7-9 combines with J gene TRBJ2-7; D may be TRBD2 (5 bases). Germline V gives CDR1 SEHNR, CDR2 FQNEAQ (reference sequence). This CDR3 comprises 14 residues. Trimming left V 5 bases short and J 4 bases short, with 15 bases between. The CDR3 loop reads CASSQAGELYEQYF. The CDR3 coding sequence is TGTGCCAGCAGCCAAGCCGGGGAGTTATACGAGCAGTACTTC. The full variable domain, completed using reference TRBV7-9 and TRBJ2-7, is DTGVSQNPRHKITKRGQNVTFRCDPISEHNRLYWYRQTLGQGPEFLTYFQNEAQLEKSRLLSDRFSAERPKGSFSTLEIQRTEQGDSAMYLCASSQAGELYEQYFGPGTRLTVT.

V is TRBV7-3 and J is TRBJ1-1, with 7 nucleotides matching TRBD1. V was clipped by 5 bases and J by 4 bases; unmatched bases: 7. Germline V gene lookup returns CDR1 SGHTA and CDR2 FQGTGA. CDR3 size: 14 residues. CDR3 sequence: CASSPQGIGTEAFF. Here the CDR3 DNA reads TGTGCCAGCAGCCCACAGGGGATTGGCACTGAAGCTTTCTTT.

This clone was seen only once. The genes are TRBV6-5 and TRBJ1-6, with 8 bases identical to TRBD1. The CDR3 is made up of 14 amino acids. V shed 10 bases, J shed 8 bases, and the junction held 10 bases outside the gene matches. Germline assignment: CDR1 MNHEY and CDR2 SVGAGI. The CDR3 reads CAIGDRRSYSPLHF. The CDR3 DNA is TGTGCCATAGGGGACAGGCGGTCCTATTCACCCCTCCACTTT.

The V call is TRBV6-6, the J call TRBJ2-1; perhaps TRBD2 as D (5 bases). This CDR3 has 15 residues. Trimming took off 4 bases at V and 9 bases at J, with 19 bases between the two ends. Germline assignment: CDR1 MNHNY and CDR2 SVGAGI (reference sequence). The CDR3 sequence: CASSSPPTTGFEQFF. The CDR3 nucleotides are TGTGCCAGCAGTTCCCCTCCTACTACGGGGTTTGAGCAGTTCTTC.

The J gene is TRBJ2-7, the V gene TRBV11-2; 8 nucleotides agree with TRBD2. Germline-derived CDR1 and CDR2 are SGHAT and FQNNGV. The V segment lost 1 base and the J segment 2 bases; nucleotides outside the gene matches: 1. This CDR3 comprises 14 residues. The CDR3 bases are TGTGCCAGCAGCTTAGTTAGCGGGGCCTACGAGCAGTACTTC. It codes for CASSLVSGAYEQYF.

The chain recombines TRBV6-6 with TRBJ1-1; D is undetermined. The CDR3 consists of 13 residues. The germline CDR1 and CDR2 sequences are MNHNY and SVGAGI (reference sequence). V gave up 7 bases and J gave up 0 bases, with 9 bases separating them. CDR3 DNA sequence: TGTGCCAGCAACAGAGATATGAACACTGAAGCTTTCTTT. Encoded protein: CASNRDMNTEAFF.